Listed below are T cell receptor beta chains from one sample, sequenced in a study of T cells after yellow fever vaccination. One entry per CDR3 protein, called by TCRdb with MiXCR from the 5' RACE reads. The repertoire consists of around 100,000 distinct CDR3 sequences, with approximately 8.4% occurring once and the leading ten covering roughly 23%. The sample here was CD8+ T cells sorted from PBMCs, taken 45 days after the yellow fever booster vaccination. The receptors were sampled from a man aged 25 to 40 who received the YFV17D yellow fever vaccine. Both conserved end residues are part of each CDR3. D genes are given only for firm matches. Size tells how often a clone was seen (once, few, many) or the class of an expanded clone, and some rows leave it out.

J: TRBJ2-3; D: NA; size: many; V: TRBV6-5; CDR3: CASNLCDTQYF; DNA: TGTGCCAGCAACCTGTGCGATACGCAGTATTTT
J: TRBJ2-5; D: NA; size: many; V: TRBV27; CDR3: CASSYTAGNQETQYF; DNA: TGTGCCAGCAGCTATACTGCGGGGAATCAAGAGACCCAGTACTTC
J: TRBJ1-6; D: NA; size: NA; V: TRBV5-4; CDR3: CASSSGSKVVPLHF; DNA: TGTGCCAGCAGCTCCGGATCTAAAGTAGTGCCCCTCCACTTT
J: TRBJ2-7; D: NA; size: many; V: TRBV4-3; CDR3: CASSQEPRGVSYEQYF; DNA: TGCGCCAGCAGCCAAGAGCCCAGGGGGGTCTCCTACGAGCAGTACTTC
J: TRBJ2-7; D: TRBD2; size: few; V: TRBV5-1; CDR3: CASSLWGGSEEQYF; DNA: TGCGCCAGCAGCTTGTGGGGAGGGTCGGAGGAGCAGTACTTC
J: TRBJ2-2; D: NA; size: many; V: TRBV6-5; CDR3: CASSYHARSDTGELFF; DNA: TGTGCCAGCAGTTACCACGCGCGATCGGACACCGGGGAGCTGTTTTTT
J: TRBJ2-7; D: NA; size: NA; V: TRBV19; CDR3: CASSSRTDSYEQYF; DNA: TGTGCCAGTAGTTCCCGGACAGATTCCTACGAGCAGTACTTC
J: TRBJ2-7; D: NA; size: few; V: TRBV4-3; CDR3: CASSQDIRASYEQYF; DNA: TGCGCCAGCAGCCAAGATATTAGGGCCTCCTACGAGCAGTACTTC
J: TRBJ2-7; D: NA; size: many; V: TRBV20-1; CDR3: CSARGLENYEQYF; DNA: TGCAGTGCTAGAGGACTAGAGAATTACGAGCAGTACTTC
J: TRBJ2-7; D: TRBD2; size: many; V: TRBV18; CDR3: CASSPEREFSYEQYF; DNA: TGTGCCAGCTCACCCGAGCGGGAGTTCTCCTACGAGCAGTACTTC
J: TRBJ2-2; D: TRBD2; size: few; V: TRBV7-9; CDR3: CATPRTSGSSYTGELFF; DNA: TGTGCCACACCCCGGACTAGCGGGAGTTCGTACACCGGGGAGCTGTTTTTT
J: TRBJ2-2; D: NA; size: many; V: TRBV28; CDR3: CASTILGGRATGELFF; DNA: TGTGCCAGCACCATCCTTGGGGGTCGGGCCACCGGGGAGCTGTTTTTT
J: TRBJ2-7; D: TRBD2; size: many; V: TRBV4-1; CDR3: CASSQDPPGLADLGGSFEQYF; DNA: TGCGCCAGCAGCCAAGATCCCCCTGGACTAGCGGACTTAGGGGGATCCTTCGAGCAGTACTTC
J: TRBJ2-7; D: TRBD2; size: many; V: TRBV30; CDR3: CAWSVTAGDEQYF; DNA: TGTGCCTGGAGTGTCACAGCGGGAGACGAGCAGTACTTC
J: TRBJ2-3; D: NA; size: many; V: TRBV6-5; CDR3: CASSYGSESSTDTQYF; DNA: TGTGCCAGCAGCTACGGGAGTGAGTCTAGCACAGATACGCAGTATTTT
J: TRBJ2-4; D: TRBD1; size: NA; V: TRBV2; CDR3: CASIHRGDRDVETAKNIQYF; DNA: TGTGCCAGCATCCACCGGGGGGACAGGGATGTTGAGACTGCCAAAAACATTCAGTACTTC
J: TRBJ2-1; D: TRBD2; size: many; V: TRBV7-3; CDR3: CASSLSGRAGNEQFF; DNA: TGTGCCAGCAGCTTAAGCGGGAGGGCAGGGAATGAGCAGTTCTTC
J: TRBJ2-1; D: TRBD1; size: few; V: TRBV25-1; CDR3: CASRTFGQGTNNEQFF; DNA: TGTGCCAGCAGAACCTTCGGACAGGGGACTAACAATGAGCAGTTCTTC
J: TRBJ2-2; D: NA; size: many; V: TRBV9; CDR3: CASSVEGVAGELFF; DNA: TGTGCCAGCAGCGTAGAGGGGGTAGCCGGGGAGCTGTTTTTT
J: TRBJ1-2; D: NA; size: many; V: TRBV7-9; CDR3: CASSLDRVGYTF; DNA: TGTGCCAGCAGCTTAGATAGGGTCGGCTACACCTTC
J: TRBJ2-2; D: NA; size: many; V: TRBV29-1; CDR3: CSAVTGGTGELFF; DNA: TGCAGCGCTGTGACAGGTGGCACCGGGGAGCTGTTTTTT
J: TRBJ2-1; D: NA; size: few; V: TRBV6-6; CDR3: CASSKGGDEQFF; DNA: TGTGCCAGCAGTAAGGGGGGCGATGAGCAGTTCTTC
J: TRBJ2-3; D: NA; size: many; V: TRBV6-6; CDR3: CASSYTGDTQYF; DNA: TGTGCCAGCAGTTACACAGGGGATACGCAGTATTTT
J: TRBJ1-2; D: NA; size: NA; V: TRBV12-3/TRBV12-4; CDR3: CASSVQGLDGYTF; DNA: TGTGCCAGCAGTGTGCAGGGCCTGGATGGCTACACCTTC
J: TRBJ2-1; D: NA; size: many; V: TRBV5-4; CDR3: CASSLVMDEQFF; DNA: TGTGCCAGCAGCTTGGTTATGGATGAGCAGTTCTTC
J: TRBJ2-1; D: NA; size: medium-sized; V: TRBV4-1; CDR3: CASSTSRAARADEQFF; DNA: TGCGCCAGCAGCACTTCTCGGGCTGCACGAGCCGATGAGCAGTTCTTC
J: TRBJ2-2; D: NA; size: many; V: TRBV28; CDR3: CASGYPGTGELFF; DNA: TGTGCCAGCGGATACCCGGGCACCGGGGAGCTGTTTTTT
J: TRBJ2-3; D: TRBD2; size: many; V: TRBV10-2; CDR3: CASSFELAGVGATHTDTQYF; DNA: TGCGCCAGCAGTTTCGAACTAGCGGGAGTGGGGGCCACACACACAGATACGCAGTATTTT
J: TRBJ2-5; D: NA; size: many; V: TRBV4-2; CDR3: CASSQVWGDTQYF; DNA: TGTGCCAGCAGCCAAGTATGGGGCGATACCCAGTACTTC
J: TRBJ2-5; D: NA; size: many; V: TRBV20-1; CDR3: CSARDIHGSDTQYF; DNA: TGCAGTGCTAGAGATATACACGGGAGTGACACCCAGTACTTC
J: TRBJ2-1; D: TRBD1; size: many; V: TRBV7-9; CDR3: CASSLPNTGAFDNEQFF; DNA: TGTGCCAGCAGCTTACCTAATACAGGGGCCTTCGACAATGAGCAGTTCTTC
J: TRBJ2-7; D: TRBD1; size: few; V: TRBV5-6; CDR3: CASSFGQAGYEQYF; DNA: TGTGCCAGCAGCTTTGGACAGGCCGGGTACGAGCAGTACTTC